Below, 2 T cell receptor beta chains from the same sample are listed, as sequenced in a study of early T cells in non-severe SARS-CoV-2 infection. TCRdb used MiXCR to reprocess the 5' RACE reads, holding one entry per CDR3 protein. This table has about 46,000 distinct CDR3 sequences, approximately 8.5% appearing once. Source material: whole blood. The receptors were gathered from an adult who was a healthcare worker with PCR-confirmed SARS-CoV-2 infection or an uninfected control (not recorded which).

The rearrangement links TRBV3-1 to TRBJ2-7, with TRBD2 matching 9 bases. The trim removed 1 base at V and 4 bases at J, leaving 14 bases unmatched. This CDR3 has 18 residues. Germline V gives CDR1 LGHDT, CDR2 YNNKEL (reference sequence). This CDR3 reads CASSQATAGREGRYEQYF. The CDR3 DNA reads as TGTGCCAGCAGCCAAGCCACTGCAGGGCGGGAGGGCCGGTACGAGCAGTACTTC.

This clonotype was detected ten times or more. As DNA, the CDR3 is TGTGCCAGCAGCCTTAGCGGCACCGGGGAGCTGTTTTTT. Translation: CASSLSGTGELFF. The V call is TRBV3-1, the J call TRBJ2-2; weak D call: TRBD2 (6 bases). CDR3 length: 13 amino acids. The V end was cut by 4 bases, the J end by 4 bases, with 7 bases between. Germline CDR1 LGHDT, CDR2 YNNKEL (reference sequence). Full variable domain (rest looked up from reference TRBV3-1 and TRBJ2-2): DTAVSQTPKYLVTQMGNDKSIKCEQNLGHDTMYWYKQDSKKFLKIMFSYNNKELIINETVPNRFSPKSPDKAHLNLHINSLELGDSAVYFCASSLSGTGELFFGEGSRLTVL.